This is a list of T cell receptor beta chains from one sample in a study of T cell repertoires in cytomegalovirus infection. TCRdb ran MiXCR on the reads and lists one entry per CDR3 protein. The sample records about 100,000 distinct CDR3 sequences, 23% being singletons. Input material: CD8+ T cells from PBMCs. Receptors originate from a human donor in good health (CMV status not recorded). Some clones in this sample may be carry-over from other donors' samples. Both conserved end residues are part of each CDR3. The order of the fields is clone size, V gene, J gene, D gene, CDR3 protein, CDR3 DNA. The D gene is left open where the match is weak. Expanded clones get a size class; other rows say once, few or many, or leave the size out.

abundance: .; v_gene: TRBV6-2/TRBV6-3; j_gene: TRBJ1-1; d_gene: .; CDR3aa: CASSNPQGNTEAFF; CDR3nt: TGTGCCAGCAGTAATCCCCAGGGGAACACTGAAGCTTTCTTT
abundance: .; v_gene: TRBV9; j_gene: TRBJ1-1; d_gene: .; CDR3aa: CASSHPLTGENTEAFF; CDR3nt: TGTGCCAGCAGCCATCCCTTGACAGGTGAGAACACTGAAGCTTTCTTT
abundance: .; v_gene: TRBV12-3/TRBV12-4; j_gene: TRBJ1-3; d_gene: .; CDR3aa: CASSLLFGPTVDTIYF; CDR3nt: TGTGCCAGCAGTTTACTCTTTGGGCCGACGGTGGACACCATATATTTT
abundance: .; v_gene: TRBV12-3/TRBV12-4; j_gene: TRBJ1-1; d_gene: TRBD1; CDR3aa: CASSILGGVYTEAFF; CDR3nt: TGTGCCAGCAGTATCCTAGGGGGCGTCTACACTGAAGCTTTCTTT
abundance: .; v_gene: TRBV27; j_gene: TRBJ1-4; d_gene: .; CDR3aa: CAAAGTVDEKLFF; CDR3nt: TGTGCCGCGGCGGGGACGGTTGATGAAAAACTGTTTTTT
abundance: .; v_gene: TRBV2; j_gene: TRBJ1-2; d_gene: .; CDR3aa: CASSEFRVNYGYTF; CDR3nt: TGTGCCAGCAGCGAGTTTAGGGTTAACTATGGCTACACCTTC
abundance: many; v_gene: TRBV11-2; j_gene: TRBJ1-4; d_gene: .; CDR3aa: CASSDYEDSNEKLFF; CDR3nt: TGTGCCAGCAGCGATTATGAGGACAGTAATGAAAAACTGTTTTTT
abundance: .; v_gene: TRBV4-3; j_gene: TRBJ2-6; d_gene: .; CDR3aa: CASSQDNSGANVLTF; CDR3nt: TGCGCCAGCAGCCAAGATAATTCTGGGGCCAACGTCCTGACTTTC
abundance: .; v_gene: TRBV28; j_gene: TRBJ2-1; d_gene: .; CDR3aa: CASISSGANEQFF; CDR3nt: TGTGCCAGCATCTCTAGTGGTGCCAATGAGCAGTTCTTC
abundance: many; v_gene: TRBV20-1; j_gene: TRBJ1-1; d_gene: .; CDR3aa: CSALGDRIEAFF; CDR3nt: TGCAGTGCCCTTGGAGACAGGATTGAAGCTTTCTTT
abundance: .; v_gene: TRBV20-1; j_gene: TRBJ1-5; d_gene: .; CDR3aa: CGARETASNQPQHF; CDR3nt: TGCGGTGCTAGAGAGACAGCTAGCAATCAGCCCCAGCATTTT
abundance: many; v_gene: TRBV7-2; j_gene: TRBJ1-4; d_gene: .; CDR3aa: CASSLVPGRGEEKLFF; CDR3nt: TGTGCCAGCAGCTTAGTTCCGGGCCGGGGTGAAGAAAAACTGTTTTTT
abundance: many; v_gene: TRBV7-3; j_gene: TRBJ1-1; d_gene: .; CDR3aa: CASSLTGLPNTEAFF; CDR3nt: TGTGCCAGCAGCTTAACGGGCTTACCCAACACTGAAGCTTTCTTT
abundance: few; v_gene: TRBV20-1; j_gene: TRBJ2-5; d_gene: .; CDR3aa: CSARDHTLPGETQYF; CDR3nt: TGCAGTGCTAGAGACCATACCCTTCCCGGGGAGACCCAGTACTTC
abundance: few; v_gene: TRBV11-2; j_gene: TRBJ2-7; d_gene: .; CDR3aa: CASSSPGGSYEQYF; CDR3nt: TGTGCCAGCAGCTCCCCCGGAGGGTCCTACGAGCAGTACTTC
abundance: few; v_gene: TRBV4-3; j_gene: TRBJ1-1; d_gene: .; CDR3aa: CASSQSSGAEAFF; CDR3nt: TGCGCCAGCAGCCAGTCCTCGGGGGCTGAAGCTTTCTTT
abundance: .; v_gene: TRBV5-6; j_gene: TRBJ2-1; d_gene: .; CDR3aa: CASNSWDNEQFF; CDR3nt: TGTGCCAGCAATTCTTGGGACAATGAGCAGTTCTTC
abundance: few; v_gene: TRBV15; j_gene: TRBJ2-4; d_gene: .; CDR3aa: CATSPSPIEKKNIQYF; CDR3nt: TGTGCCACCAGCCCCTCGCCGATAGAAAAGAAAAACATTCAGTACTTC
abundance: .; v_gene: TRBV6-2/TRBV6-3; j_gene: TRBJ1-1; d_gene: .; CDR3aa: CASSSRPLEGPVNTEAFF; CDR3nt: TGTGCCAGCAGTAGCCGGCCCCTAGAGGGCCCGGTGAACACTGAAGCTTTCTTT
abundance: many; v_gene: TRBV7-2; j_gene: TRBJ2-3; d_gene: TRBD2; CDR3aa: CASSLGAGDTDTQYF; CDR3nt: TGTGCCAGCAGCTTAGGAGCGGGGGACACAGATACGCAGTATTTT
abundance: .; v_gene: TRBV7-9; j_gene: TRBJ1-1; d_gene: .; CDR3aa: CASSPPNPTEAFF; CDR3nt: TGTGCCAGCAGCCCCCCCAACCCCACTGAAGCTTTCTTT
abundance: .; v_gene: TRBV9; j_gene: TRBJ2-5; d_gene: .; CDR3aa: CASSVELARQETQYF; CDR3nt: TGTGCCAGCAGCGTAGAGCTAGCGAGGCAAGAGACCCAGTACTTC
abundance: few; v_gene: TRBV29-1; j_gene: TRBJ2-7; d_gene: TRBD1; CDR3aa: CSVEWTGGGYEQYF; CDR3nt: TGCAGCGTTGAATGGACAGGGGGCGGTTACGAGCAGTACTTC
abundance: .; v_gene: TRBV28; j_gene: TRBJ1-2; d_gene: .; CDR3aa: CASSDPDVNYGYTF; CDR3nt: TGTGCCAGCAGTGACCCTGACGTTAACTATGGCTACACCTTC
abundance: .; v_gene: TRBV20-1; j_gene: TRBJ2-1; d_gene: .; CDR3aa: CSARARLYNEQFF; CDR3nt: TGCAGTGCTAGAGCACGACTGTACAATGAGCAGTTCTTC
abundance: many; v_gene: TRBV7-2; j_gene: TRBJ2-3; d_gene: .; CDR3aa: CASSLSPAHSTDTQYF; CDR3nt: TGTGCCAGCAGCTTAAGCCCCGCGCACAGCACAGATACGCAGTATTTT